This is a list of T cell receptor beta chains from one sample in a study of control samples from healthy donors and cancer patients. Assay used: immunoSEQ multiplex PCR; TCRdb lists only in-frame clones, some missing. Of 85,000 to 90,000 clones listed, roughly 89% are singletons. The sample consisted of PBMCs. These receptors all come from a woman aged 50 to 60 with colorectal cancer. CDR3s include the opening cysteine and the closing phenylalanine or tryptophan. D genes are given only for firm matches.

TRBJ1-5	TRBV27	TRBD1	TGTGCCAGCAGTTTATCAACAGGGGAAAGGCAGCCCCAGCATTTT	CASSLSTGERQPQHF
TRBJ2-1	TRBV24-1	NA	TGTGCCACCAGTGATTTGAGGGGTAGCAATGAGCAGTTCTTC	CATSDLRGSNEQFF
TRBJ2-5	TRBV6-5	NA	TGTGCCAGCACCCCCCTTACGGGAGAGACCCAGTACTTC	CASTPLTGETQYF
TRBJ1-1	TRBV4-1	NA	TGCGCCAGCGGGGTCTCCCCCGGCAGACACACCCAAGCTTTCTTT	CASGVSPGRHTQAFF
TRBJ2-2	TRBV3-1/TRBV3-2	NA	TGTGCCAGCAGCCAAGTGAGGTTGAGGGAGCTGTTTTTT	CASSQVRLRELFF
TRBJ1-2	TRBV15	NA	TGTGCCACCAGCAGAGATTGGGGGGGGCTCTATGGCTACACCTTC	CATSRDWGGLYGYTF
TRBJ1-2	TRBV25-1	TRBD1	TGTGCCAGCAGCTTACAGGGGGCGGTCTATGGCTACACCTTC	CASSLQGAVYGYTF
TRBJ2-5	TRBV28	NA	TGTGCCAGCAGTTCCGGACAGCTCCAAGAGACCCAGTACTTC	CASSSGQLQETQYF
TRBJ2-3	TRBV5-1	NA	TGCGCCAGCAGCTTCGCAGGGGGGAGCACAGATACGCAGTATTTT	CASSFAGGSTDTQYF
TRBJ2-3	TRBV6-5	NA	TGTGCCTGTCTAAAGTGGGCTGGAGATACGCAGTATTTT	CACLKWAGDTQYF
TRBJ1-1	TRBV4-1	NA	TGCGCCAGCAGCCAAGTACAGGTCTCGAACACTGAAGCTTTCTTT	CASSQVQVSNTEAFF